The 12 T cell receptor beta chains given below trace back to one sample, sequenced in a study of CD8 T cells in ankylosing spondylitis. TCRdb reanalysed the 5' RACE reads using MiXCR and keeps one entry per CDR3 protein. There are some 350,000 distinct CDR3 sequences in the sample; roughly 14% occur only once, and about 1% lies in the top ten. Sequencing was done on a sample of blood, either unsorted or a sorted T cell fraction (not recorded which). The source of these receptors is a male donor with ankylosing spondylitis or in good health (not recorded which).

This clonotype was picked up many times. The CDR3 reads CASSLREGETQYF. The CDR3 region has the DNA TGTGCCAGCAGTTTAAGAGAAGGAGAGACCCAGTACTTC. This rearrangement joins TRBV12-3 or TRBV12-4 to TRBJ2-5; D is unclear. Between the trimmed V and J ends, which lost 2 bases and 4 bases, there was a span of 8 bases. The CDR3 runs to 13 residues.

This clonotype was observed many times. This chain connects TRBV6-1 to TRBJ1-4; tentatively, D is TRBD1 (5 bases). This CDR3 contains 16 residues. Deletions cut 3 bases from V and 3 bases from J, with 14 bases between. Germline V CDR1 and CDR2: MNHNS, SASEGT. CDR3 sequence reads: CASSDSGLGANEKLFF. The CDR3 bases are TGTGCCAGCAGTGATTCCGGGCTGGGGGCTAATGAAAAACTGTTTTTT.

A few counts support this clonotype. V usage is TRBV14 and J usage is TRBJ2-7, with D unclear. Germline CDR1 reads SGHDN; CDR2 reads FVKESK. V lost 3 bases and J 9 bases, leaving 15 bases between the germline ends. The CDR3 sequence is 13 residues long. CDR3 loop: CASSQVSVGAQYF. CDR3 bases: TGTGCCAGCAGCCAGGTATCCGTAGGCGCGCAGTACTTC.

The CDR3 sequence: CASSDLASGGEQFF. CDR3 DNA sequence: TGCGCCAGCAGTGATTTGGCTAGCGGGGGGGAGCAGTTCTTC. J is TRBJ2-1 and V is TRBV10-2; TRBD2 aligns across 11 bases. The CDR3 is 14 residues long. The V gene end was trimmed by 3 bases and the J gene end by 10 bases; junction bases not matched to a gene: 5. The germline V gene has CDR1 WSHSY and CDR2 SAAADI.

The chain has TRBV5-1 and TRBJ2-5, with 7 bases identical to TRBD1. Germline V gene lookup returns CDR1 SGHRS and CDR2 YFSETQ. This CDR3 is built from 15 residues. V shed 3 bases and J 4 bases; nucleotides not matched to a gene: 9. CDR3 nucleotide sequence: TGCGCCAGCAGCTCGGACAGGTCATTACCAGAGACCCAGTACTTC. As protein: CASSSDRSLPETQYF.

This clonotype was picked up a small number of times. In nucleotides, the CDR3 is TGCGCCAGCAGCTTACACAGCCAAGAGACCCAGTACTTC. Residues: CASSLHSQETQYF. J is TRBJ2-5 and V is TRBV5-1, with D unclear. The CDR3 loop spans 13 amino acids. Germline V CDR1 and CDR2: SGHRS, YFSETQ. V lost 2 bases to trimming and J lost 1 base, with 6 bases between them.

This clonotype showed up just a few times. This rearrangement joins TRBV3-1 to TRBJ2-5; D gene ambiguous. Germline V gene sequence: CDR1 LGHDT, CDR2 YNNKEL (reference sequence). CDR3 length: 15 amino acids. V lost 0 bases and J lost 11, with 19 bases in between. The CDR3 is CASSQEVASRVRQYF. CDR3 coding DNA: TGTGCCAGCAGCCAAGAGGTGGCCTCACGGGTTAGACAGTACTTC.

The V gene is TRBV6-1, the J gene TRBJ2-1; D may be TRBD1 (5 bases). CDR1 is MNHNS and CDR2 is SASEGT in the germline V gene. The CDR3 totals 15 residues. The V gene lost 6 bases and the J gene lost 6 bases, with 18 bases spanning the gap. CDR3: CASRGSGAFGNEQFF. CDR3 sequence (DNA): TGTGCCAGCAGGGGTTCTGGGGCCTTTGGCAATGAGCAGTTCTTC.

This clonotype has a handful of counts. V gene TRBV7-8 combines with J gene TRBJ2-1; possible D gene TRBD2, 5 bases. Germline values: CDR1 SGHVS, CDR2 FQNEAQ. The V and J ends lost 3 bases and 8 bases respectively, with 17 bases between them. The CDR3 loop spans 15 amino acids. CDR3 DNA sequence: TGTGCCAGCAGCTTGATGCGGGCCAGGATGGATGAGCAGTTCTTC. Protein product: CASSLMRARMDEQFF.

The sample holds a few counts of this clonotype. This chain uses TRBV5-1 with TRBJ1-4, with a possible D match to TRBD1 (5 bases). Deletions cut 3 bases from V and 7 bases from J, with 13 bases between. The CDR3 sequence is 14 residues long. Germline V gene lookup returns CDR1 SGHRS and CDR2 YFSETQ. CDR3 DNA: TGCGCCAGCAGCTGGGACCTCCTAAGTGAAAAACTGTTTTTT. Protein sequence: CASSWDLLSEKLFF. The full variable domain, completed using reference TRBV5-1 and TRBJ1-4, is KAGVTQTPRYLIKTRGQQVTLSCSPISGHRSVSWYQQTPGQGLQFLFEYFSETQRNKGNFPGRFSGRQFSNSRSEMNVSTLELGDSALYLCASSWDLLSEKLFFGSGTQLSVL.

The J gene is TRBJ1-2, the V gene TRBV7-8; D is unresolved. Trimming left V 2 bases short and J 6 bases short, with 7 bases between. The germline CDR1 and CDR2 sequences are SGHVS and FQNEAQ. This CDR3 region has 12 residues. CDR3 loop: CASSLSRDGYTF. CDR3 sequence (DNA): TGTGCCAGCAGCTTATCGAGGGATGGCTACACCTTC.

This chain links TRBV12-3 or TRBV12-4 with TRBJ1-2, with D unclear. This CDR3 contains 14 residues. Between the trimmed V and J ends, which lost 0 bases and 0 bases, there was a span of 5 bases. The CDR3 loop is CASSLATPNYGYTF. Here the CDR3 DNA reads TGTGCCAGCAGTTTAGCCACACCTAACTATGGCTACACCTTC.